This TCR beta chain was sequenced for a study of CXCR3-negative and CXCR3-positive naive CD8 T cells. The study's findings and limits: For naive cells, CXCR3-negative and CXCR3-positive subsets had similar TRBV-TRBJ usage; for memory cells, usage differed. Expression of CXCR3 was partially reduced after cryopreservation, and fresh PBMCs were used in most assays.

About this clonotype itself: Its antigen is unidentified.

Triplicates of 300,000 cells were sorted from each CD8+ T cell subset. It was by 5' RACE with UMI labels that the TRB cDNA libraries were prepared. TCRdb re-called the 5' RACE reads; every CDR3 protein appears as one record, without DNA. The sample data list about 40,000 distinct CDR3 sequences. The CDR3 is 14 residues long. Germline-derived CDR1 and CDR2 are SEHNR and FQNEAQ (reference sequence). Sequencing was done on a sample of memory CD8+ T cells from blood. This receptor was obtained from a human donor in good health. Some clones in this sample may be carry-over from other donors' samples. The rearrangement uses TRBV7-9 and TRBJ2-2; the D call of TRBD1 rests on TCRdb alone, since no DNA is present to check it. CDR3: CASSSGPNTGELFF.